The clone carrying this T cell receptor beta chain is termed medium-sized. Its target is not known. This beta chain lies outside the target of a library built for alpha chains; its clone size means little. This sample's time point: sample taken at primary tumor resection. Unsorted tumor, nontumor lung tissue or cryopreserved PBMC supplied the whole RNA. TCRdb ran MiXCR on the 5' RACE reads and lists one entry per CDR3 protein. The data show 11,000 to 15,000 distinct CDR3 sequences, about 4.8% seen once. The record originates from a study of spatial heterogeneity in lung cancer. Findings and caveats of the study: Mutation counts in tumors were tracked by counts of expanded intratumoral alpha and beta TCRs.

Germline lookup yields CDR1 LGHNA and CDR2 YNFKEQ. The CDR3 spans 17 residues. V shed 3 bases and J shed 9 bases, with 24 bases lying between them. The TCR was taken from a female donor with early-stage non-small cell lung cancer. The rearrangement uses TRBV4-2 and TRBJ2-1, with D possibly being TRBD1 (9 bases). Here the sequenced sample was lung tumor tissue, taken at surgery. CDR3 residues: CASSHPAGTGSGSEQFF. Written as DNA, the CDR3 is TGTGCCAGCAGCCACCCTGCCGGGACAGGGAGCGGGAGTGAGCAGTTCTTC.